What follows are 30 T cell receptor beta chains derived from one specimen sequenced in a study of cytomegalovirus exposure and HLA in healthy donors. PCR primers comprised 60 Vbeta and 13 Jbeta primers. Some clones are missing from TCRdb's copy, which holds only in-frame ones; the method was immunoSEQ multiplex PCR. The sample carries some 170,000 clones, about 10% recorded once. Input material: PBMCs. These receptors came from a woman in her twenties or thirties in good health and CMV-seropositive.

V gene TRBV14 combines with J gene TRBJ2-5; 7 bases are shared with TRBD1. This CDR3 is built from 16 residues. Germline V CDR1 and CDR2: SGHDN, FVKESK. V dropped 4 bases and J dropped 1; count of bases not matched to a gene: 9. The chain's CDR3 is CASSPGQAKPQETQYF. In DNA, the CDR3 is TGTGCCAGCAGCCCCGGACAGGCAAAGCCCCAAGAGACCCAGTACTTC. The whole variable domain, filled in from reference TRBV14 and TRBJ2-5, reads EAGVTQFPSHSVIEKGQTVTLRCDPISGHDNLYWYRRVMGKEIKFLLHFVKESKQDESGMPNNRFLAERTGGTYSTLKVQPAELEDSGVYFCASSPGQAKPQETQYFGPGTRLLVL.

This clone has just a few counts. Different DNA sequences within this sample yield the same CDR3. DNA of the CDR3: TGTGCCAGCAGTTTACAGGGGTATGGCTACACCTTC. It yields the protein CASSLQGYGYTF. The rearrangement joins TRBV27 to TRBJ1-2, with D maybe TRBD1 (6 bases). The CDR3 contains 12 residues. Germline V gene sequence: CDR1 MNHEY, CDR2 SMNVEV (reference sequence). V lost 2 bases and J 5 bases, leaving 6 bases between the germline ends.

On this clone itself: At one end, the junction sequence differs from germline, possibly due to a read error. The chain carries TRBV30 and TRBJ2-7, with 7 bases fitting TRBD1. The CDR3 is 14 residues long. The V gene's germline CDR1 is GTSNPN and CDR2 SVGIG (reference sequence). The CDR3 sequence: CAWSDRGPFYAQYF. For the CDR3, the DNA is TGTGCCTGGAGTGACAGGGGTCCTTTCTACGCGCAGTACTTC.

This sequence joins TRBV5-1 and TRBJ2-7, with 10 bases identical to TRBD2. The germline CDR1 and CDR2 sequences are SGHRS and YFSETQ. The CDR3 is made up of 17 amino acids. J lost 3 bases, V lost 0 bases, and 9 bases had no gene match. The CDR3 spells CASSLARPSGGIYEQYF. As DNA, the CDR3 is TGCGCCAGCAGCTTGGCCCGCCCTAGCGGGGGAATCTACGAGCAGTACTTC.

The V gene is TRBV5-4, the J gene TRBJ2-7; TRBD2 matches 14 bases. Germline V gene data show CDR1 as SGHNT and CDR2 as YYREEE (reference sequence). Germline trimming cut 4 bases from V and 10 bases from J; bases unmatched to any gene: 7. The CDR3 contains 14 residues. The CDR3 region has the DNA TGTGCCAGCAGCACGGGACTAGCGGGAGTAGGACAGTACTTC. Its translation: CASSTGLAGVGQYF. Full variable domain (outside the CDR3, taken from reference TRBV5-4 and TRBJ2-7): ETGVTQSPTHLIKTRGQQVTLRCSSQSGHNTVSWYQQALGQGPQFIFQYYREEENGRGNFPPRFSGLQFPNYSSELNVNALELDDSALYLCASSTGLAGVGQYFGPGTRLTVT.

This rearrangement joins TRBV11-2 to TRBJ1-1; no clear D gene. The CDR3 totals 14 residues. CDR1 is SGHAT, CDR2 FQNNGV, per germline. Trimming removed 5 bases from V and 1 base from J, with 11 bases in between. CDR3 residues: CASSTLIGNTEAFF. The CDR3 coding sequence is TGTGCCAGCAGCACTCTGATCGGGAACACTGAAGCTTTCTTT.

The V call is TRBV4-1, the J call TRBJ1-5, with 10 bases fitting TRBD1. This CDR3 contains 15 residues. Germline CDR1 reads MGHRA; CDR2 reads YSYEKL. Germline trimming cut 1 base from V and 6 bases from J; bases unmatched to any gene: 3. CDR3 in amino acids: CASSQGQGASQPQHF. The CDR3 region has the DNA TGCGCCAGCAGCCAAGGACAGGGGGCGAGTCAGCCCCAGCATTTT.

This clone was observed a handful of times. The rearrangement uses TRBV23-1 and TRBJ2-2; D call uncertain. TRBV23-1 counts as an open reading frame of uncertain function. The CDR3 extends over 11 amino acids. The V and J ends lost 4 bases and 6 bases respectively, with 3 bases between them. CDR3 residues: CASSLAGELFF. The CDR3 DNA is TGCGCCAGCAGTCTCGCCGGGGAGCTGTTTTTT.

This clone has a handful of counts. The chain has TRBV30 and TRBJ2-1; D gene uncertain. Germline V gene lookup returns CDR1 GTSNPN and CDR2 SVGIG (reference sequence). This CDR3 is built from 12 residues. Trimming left V 2 bases short and J 10 bases short, with 12 bases between. In DNA form, the CDR3 reads TGTGCCTGGAGTAGGAAGCGATTCGAGCAGTTCTTC. Encoded protein: CAWSRKRFEQFF.

This clone was found a few times. The chain links TRBV15 to TRBJ2-3; TRBD2 aligns across 13 bases. Per the germline V gene, CDR1 is LNHNV and CDR2 is YYDKDF (reference sequence). V was clipped by 0 bases and J by 0 bases; unmatched bases: 6. The CDR3 length is 19 residues. The CDR3 nucleotides read TGTGCCACCAGCAGAGATCTAGGGACTAGCGGGACGAGCACAGATACGCAGTATTTT. It translates to CATSRDLGTSGTSTDTQYF. Filled out from reference TRBV15 and TRBJ2-3, the complete variable domain reads DAMVIQNPRYQVTQFGKPVTLSCSQTLNHNVMYWYQQKSSQAPKLLFHYYDKDFNNEADTPDNFQSRRPNTSFCFLDIRSPGLGDTAMYLCATSRDLGTSGTSTDTQYFGPGTRLTVL.

This clone was observed a few times. J is TRBJ1-1 and V is TRBV9; weak D call: TRBD1 (5 bases). Between the trimmed V and J ends, which lost 7 bases and 1 base, there was a span of 20 bases. The length of the CDR3 is 16 residues. The V gene's germline CDR1 is SGDLS and CDR2 YYNGEE. CDR3 DNA sequence: TGTGCCAGCCAGGAGGGACCGGGACGTAGGAACACTGAAGCTTTCTTT. This encodes CASQEGPGRRNTEAFF.

This clone was counted a few times. The chain combines TRBV30 with TRBJ1-1, with 8 bases identical to TRBD1. The CDR3 contains 13 residues. The germline gives CDR1 GTSNPN, CDR2 SVGIG (reference sequence). Germline trimming cut 4 bases from V and 5 bases from J; bases unmatched to any gene: 6. The CDR3, as DNA: TGTGCCTGGACTTATACAGGGGGAACTGAAGCTTTCTTT. Encoded protein: CAWTYTGGTEAFF. Full variable domain (missing parts from reference TRBV30 and TRBJ1-1): SQTIHQWPATLVQPVGSPLSLECTVEGTSNPNLYWYRQAAGRGLQLLFYSVGIGQISSEVPQNLSASRPQDRQFILSSKKLLLSDSGFYLCAWTYTGGTEAFFGQGTRLTVV.

A few counts support this clone. The chain combines TRBV5-1 with TRBJ1-4; 8 bases are a match to TRBD1. This CDR3 is built from 14 residues. The V segment lost 4 bases and the J segment 6 bases; nucleotides outside the gene matches: 5. Per germline, CDR1 SGHRS and CDR2 YFSETQ. CDR3 in DNA: TGCGCCAGCAGCCACAGGGGGGAAGATGAAAAACTGTTTTTT. Encoded protein: CASSHRGEDEKLFF.

This clone occurred a few times. CDR3 in amino acids: CSVAPSGANVLTF. CDR3 coding DNA: TGCAGCGTGGCCCCATCTGGGGCCAACGTCCTGACTTTC. The rearrangement joins TRBV29-1 to TRBJ2-6; D unclear. This CDR3 is 13 amino acids long. In germline, CDR1 is SQVTM, CDR2 ANQGSEA. The V end lost 6 bases, the J end lost 1 base, and 7 bases lay between the germline ends.

The chain couples TRBV6-5 to TRBJ2-7; 10 nucleotides line up with TRBD2. Germline V lookup: CDR1 MNHEY, CDR2 SVGAGI. The CDR3 runs 14 residues. Trimming cost V 7 bases and J 2 bases; bases outside gene matches: 5. The CDR3 protein is CASTGTSVPYEQYF. CDR3 nucleotide sequence: TGTGCCAGCACCGGGACTAGCGTTCCCTACGAGCAGTACTTC.

This clone has more than one count but fewer than ten. J is TRBJ2-3 and V is TRBV5-1, with 8 bases matching TRBD2. Germline CDR1 is SGHRS and CDR2 is YFSETQ. The V and J ends lost 0 bases and 2 bases, in that order; junction bases with no gene match: 8. The CDR3 covers 17 residues. CDR3 in amino acids: CASSLALLADATDTQYF. In nucleotides, the CDR3 is TGCGCCAGCAGCTTGGCGTTACTAGCGGACGCCACAGATACGCAGTATTTT.

This clone was seen a handful of times. This chain links TRBV29-1 with TRBJ1-1, with D possibly TRBD1 on 5 matching bases. Germline V CDR1 and CDR2: SQVTM, ANQGSEA. Trimming pared 1 base from V and 4 bases from J, leaving 22 bases between. This CDR3 region has 17 residues. The CDR3: CSVEALSLLRAGTEAFF. DNA of the CDR3: TGCAGCGTTGAAGCCCTCTCCCTCCTCAGGGCTGGCACTGAAGCTTTCTTT.

This clone showed up just a few times. The V and J genes are TRBV19 and TRBJ2-1; 8 positions match TRBD1. The germline V gene has CDR1 LNHDA and CDR2 SQIVND (reference sequence). V gave up 4 bases and J gave up 6 bases; unmatched junction bases: 5. This CDR3 comprises 14 residues. The CDR3 region is CASSTRDRINEQFF. The DNA for the CDR3 is TGTGCCAGTAGTACCCGGGACAGGATCAATGAGCAGTTCTTC.

This clone was seen a few times. The chain joins TRBV9 to TRBJ2-3; D is unclear. Germline loops: CDR1 SGDLS, CDR2 YYNGEE. The CDR3 covers 12 residues. The V end was cut by 1 base, the J end by 6 bases, with 6 bases between. The CDR3, as DNA: TGTGCCAGCAGCGTAACGAGGGATACGCAGTATTTT. Its protein is CASSVTRDTQYF.

This chain uses TRBV5-6 with TRBJ1-3; perhaps TRBD1 as D (6 bases). Germline CDR1 is SGHDT and CDR2 is YYEEEE. CDR3 length equals 15 residues. The V end lost 1 base, the J end lost 3 bases, and 11 bases lay between the germline ends. This CDR3 is CASSLSWGLGNTIYF. The CDR3 DNA is TGTGCCAGCAGCTTGTCATGGGGGCTTGGAAACACCATATATTTT.

This clone was seen more than once but under ten times. J is TRBJ2-5 and V is TRBV11-3; TRBD2 agrees at 7 bases. Germline CDR1 reads SGHNT; CDR2 reads YENEEA. The trim removed 1 base at V and 2 bases at J, leaving 4 bases unmatched. The CDR3 length is 15 residues. CDR3 coding DNA: TGTGCCAGCAGCTTAGGGGGGGGACTACAAGAGACCCAGTACTTC. This sequence encodes CASSLGGGLQETQYF.

This clone was seen a few times. This sequence joins TRBV30 and TRBJ1-1; D unresolved. The length of the CDR3 is 14 residues. V shed 2 bases and J shed 5 bases, with 15 bases lying between them. The germline gives CDR1 GTSNPN, CDR2 SVGIG (reference sequence). The CDR3 loop reads CAWSLAAGGTEAFF. The CDR3 DNA is TGTGCCTGGAGTTTGGCGGCGGGAGGGACTGAAGCTTTCTTT.

The chain carries TRBV5-1 and TRBJ2-7; no firm D call. Trimming stripped 4 bases from V and 3 bases from J, with 14 bases between. The germline V gene encodes CDR1 SGHRS and CDR2 YFSETQ. CDR3 length: 14 residues. CDR3 in amino acids: CASSPDSENYEQYF. For the CDR3, the DNA is TGCGCCAGCAGCCCCGATAGTGAGAACTACGAGCAGTACTTC.

This clone was seen a few times. The chain uses TRBV9 and TRBJ2-2; maybe TRBD1 (5 bases). Between the trimmed V and J ends, which lost 0 bases and 0 bases, there was a span of 15 bases. Germline-derived CDR1 and CDR2 are SGDLS and YYNGEE. The CDR3 loop spans 18 amino acids. The CDR3 nucleotides are TGTGCCAGCAGCGTAGAGGGGCGGTCTACATCGAACACCGGGGAGCTGTTTTTT. Encoded protein: CASSVEGRSTSNTGELFF.

The V gene is TRBV4-1, the J gene TRBJ2-7; unclear D gene. CDR3 length equals 16 residues. V lost 0 bases to trimming and J lost 0 bases, with 12 bases between them. The germline V gene has CDR1 MGHRA and CDR2 YSYEKL. This CDR3 is CASSQEARLLSYEQYF. DNA of the CDR3: TGCGCCAGCAGCCAAGAGGCTAGATTACTCTCCTACGAGCAGTACTTC.

The table lists this clone with a few counts. Other DNA sequences in the sample encode the same CDR3. V gene TRBV13 combines with J gene TRBJ2-7; maybe TRBD1 (5 bases). There are 13 residues in the CDR3. Germline values: CDR1 PRHDT, CDR2 FYEKMQ (reference sequence). V was clipped by 0 bases and J by 3 bases, with 6 bases between them. For the CDR3, the DNA is TGTGCCAGCAGCTTAGGAAGGGGCTACGAGCAGTACTTC. Encoded protein: CASSLGRGYEQYF. Variable domain in full (rest from reference TRBV13 and TRBJ2-7): AAGVIQSPRHLIKEKRETATLKCYPIPRHDTVYWYQQGPGQDPQFLISFYEKMQSDKGSIPDRFSAQQFSDYHSELNMSSLELGDSALYFCASSLGRGYEQYFGPGTRLTVT.

The V and J genes are TRBV29-1 and TRBJ2-7; 11 bases match TRBD2. From germline, CDR1 is SQVTM and CDR2 ANQGSEA. The length of the CDR3 is 12 residues. Unmatched junction bases numbered 1, after V lost 5 bases and J lost 4 bases. CDR3 nucleotides: TGCAGCGTTTCTAGCGGGAGGTACGAGCAGTACTTC. This gives the protein CSVSSGRYEQYF.

The chain links TRBV6-5 to TRBJ2-6; D not certain. The germline V and J ends were trimmed by 6 bases and 0 bases, with 3 bases remaining between them. The length of the CDR3 is 13 residues. Germline values: CDR1 MNHEY, CDR2 SVGAGI. DNA of the CDR3: TGTGCCAGCAGCCGCTCTGGGGCCAACGTCCTGACTTTC. As protein: CASSRSGANVLTF.

The rearrangement joins TRBV4-2 to TRBJ2-7; possible D gene TRBD2, 5 bases. V was clipped by 0 bases and J by 1 base, with 10 bases between them. Germline CDR1 and CDR2: LGHNA and YNFKEQ. This CDR3 is built from 15 residues. The CDR3 nucleotides are TGTGCCAGCAGCCAAGATCTAGGACTTTCCTACGAGCAGTACTTC. This codes for CASSQDLGLSYEQYF.

The chain carries TRBV7-3 and TRBJ2-7; TRBD1 matches at 8 bases. With V trimmed by 5 bases and J by 6 bases, 9 bases remained unmatched. This CDR3 is built from 14 residues. The germline V gene encodes CDR1 SGHTA and CDR2 FQGTGA. The CDR3 loop is CASSLDREVSEQYF. The CDR3, as DNA: TGTGCCAGCAGCCTGGACAGGGAAGTCTCCGAGCAGTACTTC.